This T cell receptor (beta chain) was found in a study of T cell responses to AZD1222 COVID-19 vaccine. About the study: Researchers grouped second doses given at about 4 or about 12 weeks into one pool.

TCRdb's copy holds only in-frame clones and misses some; the assay was immunoSEQ multiplex PCR. The sample consists of roughly 100,000 clones, roughly nine tenths of them appearing once. Per germline, CDR1 SGHVS and CDR2 FQNEAQ. This CDR3 is built from 14 residues. Trimming left V 5 bases short and J 2 bases short, with 10 bases between. The rearrangement uses TRBV7-8 and TRBJ1-5; D is ambiguous. This sequence was found in an adult in good health. The specimen comprised peripheral blood, sampled on day 0 of AZD1222 vaccination. CDR3 DNA sequence: TGTGCCAGCAGCCGGGGTCGGGGCAATCAGCCCCAGCATTTT. Amino acid sequence: CASSRGRGNQPQHF.